This T cell receptor (beta chain) was captured by sequencing in a study of blood T cells in healthy people across ages. Regarding the study as a whole: Aged donors had fewer naive CD4+ cells and lower diversity than long-lived donors. In the absence of known donor CMV status, changes in expanded clonotypes were possibly confounded. A roughly linear fall in TCR beta diversity per million T cells was seen with increasing age.

Worth noting for this clonotype: Its antigen is unknown.

The CDR3 has 11 amino acids. Germline-derived CDR1 and CDR2 are MNHEY and SVGAGI. It was with a sample-barcoded 5' primer and a J-beta primer mix that a second PCR of roughly 7 to 12 cycles was run. A tag from a template-switch adaptor with 12 random nucleotides marked each cDNA molecule. TCRdb re-called the 5' RACE reads with MiXCR, one entry per CDR3 protein. The sample carries almost 800,000 distinct CDR3 sequences, 58% recorded once. This chain uses TRBV6-5 with TRBJ2-4; no definite D call. The J call is uncertain, as TRBJ2-7 better fits the DNA end. The origin of this receptor is a man aged 25-40 years in good health. Sequenced sample: blood. The CDR3, as DNA: TGTGCCAGCACCTGGGGATGCGAGCAGTACTTC. Its protein product is CASTWGCEQYF.